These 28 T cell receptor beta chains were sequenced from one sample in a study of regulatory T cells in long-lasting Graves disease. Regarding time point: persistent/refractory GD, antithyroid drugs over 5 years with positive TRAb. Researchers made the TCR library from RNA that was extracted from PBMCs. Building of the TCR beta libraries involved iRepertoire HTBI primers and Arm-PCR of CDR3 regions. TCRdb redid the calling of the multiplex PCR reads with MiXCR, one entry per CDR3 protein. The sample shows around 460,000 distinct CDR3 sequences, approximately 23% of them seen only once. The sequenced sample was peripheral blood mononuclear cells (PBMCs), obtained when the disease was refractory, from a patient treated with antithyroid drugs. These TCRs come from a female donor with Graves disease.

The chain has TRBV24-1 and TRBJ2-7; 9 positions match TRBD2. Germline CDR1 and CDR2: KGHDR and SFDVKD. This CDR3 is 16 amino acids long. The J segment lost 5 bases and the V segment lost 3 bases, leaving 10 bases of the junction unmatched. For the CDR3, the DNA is TGTGCCACCAGTGATGACGATAGCGGGAGACTTGACGAGCAGTACTTC. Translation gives CATSDDDSGRLDEQYF.

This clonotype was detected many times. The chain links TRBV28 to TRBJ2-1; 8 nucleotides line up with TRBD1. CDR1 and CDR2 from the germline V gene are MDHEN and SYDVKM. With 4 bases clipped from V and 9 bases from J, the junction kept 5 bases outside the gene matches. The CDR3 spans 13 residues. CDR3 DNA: TGTGCCAGCAGTTCGGGACAGGAAGCTGAGCAGTTCTTC. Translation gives CASSSGQEAEQFF.

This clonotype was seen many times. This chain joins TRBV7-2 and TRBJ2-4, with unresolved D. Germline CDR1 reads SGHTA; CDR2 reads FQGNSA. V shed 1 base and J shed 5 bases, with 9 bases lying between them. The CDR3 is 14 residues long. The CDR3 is CASSLVGTENIQYF. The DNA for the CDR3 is TGTGCCAGCAGCTTAGTGGGCACAGAAAACATTCAGTACTTC.

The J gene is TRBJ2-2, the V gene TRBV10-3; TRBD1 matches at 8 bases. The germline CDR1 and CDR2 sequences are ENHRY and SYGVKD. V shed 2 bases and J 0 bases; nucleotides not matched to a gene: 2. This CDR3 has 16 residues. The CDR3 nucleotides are TGTGCCATCAGTGAGCTGGGACAGGCGAACACCGGGGAGCTGTTTTTT. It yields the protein CAISELGQANTGELFF.

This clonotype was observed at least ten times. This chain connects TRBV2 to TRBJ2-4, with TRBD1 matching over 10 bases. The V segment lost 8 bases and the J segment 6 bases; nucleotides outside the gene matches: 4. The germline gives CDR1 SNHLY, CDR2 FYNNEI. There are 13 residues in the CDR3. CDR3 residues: CASHGQGGNIQYF. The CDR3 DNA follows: TGTGCCAGCCATGGACAGGGGGGAAACATTCAGTACTTC. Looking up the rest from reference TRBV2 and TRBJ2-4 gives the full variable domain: EPEVTQTPSHQVTQMGQEVILRCVPISNHLYFYWYRQILGQKVEFLVSFYNNEISEKSEIFDDQFSVERPDGSNFTLKIRSTKLEDSAMYFCASHGQGGNIQYFGAGTRLSVL.

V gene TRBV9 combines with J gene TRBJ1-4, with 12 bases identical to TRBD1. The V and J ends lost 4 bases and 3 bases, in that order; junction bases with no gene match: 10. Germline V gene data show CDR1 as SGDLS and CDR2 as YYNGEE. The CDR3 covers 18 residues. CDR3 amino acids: CASSPRGQGAVANEKLFF. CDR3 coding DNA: TGTGCCAGCAGCCCAAGGGGACAGGGGGCAGTGGCTAATGAAAAACTGTTTTTT.

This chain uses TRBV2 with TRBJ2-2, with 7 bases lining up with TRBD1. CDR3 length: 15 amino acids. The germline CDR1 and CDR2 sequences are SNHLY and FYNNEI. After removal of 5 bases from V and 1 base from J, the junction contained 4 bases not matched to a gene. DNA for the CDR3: TGTGCCAGCAGTAAGGGACAGTTGAACACCGGGGAGCTGTTTTTT. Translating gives CASSKGQLNTGELFF.

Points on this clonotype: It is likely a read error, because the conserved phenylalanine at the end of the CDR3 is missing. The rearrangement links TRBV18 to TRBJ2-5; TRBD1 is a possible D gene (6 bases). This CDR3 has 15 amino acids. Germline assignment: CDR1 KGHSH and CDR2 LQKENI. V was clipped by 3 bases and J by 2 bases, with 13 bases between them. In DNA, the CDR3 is TGTGCCAGCTCACCTCAAGGACAGATACAAGAGACCCAGTACCTC. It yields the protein CASSPQGQIQETQYL.

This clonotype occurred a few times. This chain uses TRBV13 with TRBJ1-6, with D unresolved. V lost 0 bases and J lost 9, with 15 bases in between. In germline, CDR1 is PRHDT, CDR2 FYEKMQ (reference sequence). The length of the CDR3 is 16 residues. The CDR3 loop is CASSLGGGLGSSPLHF. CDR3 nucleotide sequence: TGTGCCAGCAGCTTAGGCGGCGGCTTGGGGAGTTCACCCCTCCACTTT.

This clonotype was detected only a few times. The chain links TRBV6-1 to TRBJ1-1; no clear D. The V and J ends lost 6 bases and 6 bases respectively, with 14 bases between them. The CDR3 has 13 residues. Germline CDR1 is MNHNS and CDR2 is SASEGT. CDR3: CASSSPTPAEAFF. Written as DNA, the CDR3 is TGTGCCAGCAGCTCTCCGACTCCAGCTGAAGCTTTCTTT.

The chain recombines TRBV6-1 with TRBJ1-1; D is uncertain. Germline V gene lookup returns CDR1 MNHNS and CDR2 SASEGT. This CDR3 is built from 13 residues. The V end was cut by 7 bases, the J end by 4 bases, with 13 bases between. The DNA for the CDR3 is TGTGCCAGCAAGCGGACTCGAGTCACTGAAGCTTTCTTT. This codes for CASKRTRVTEAFF.

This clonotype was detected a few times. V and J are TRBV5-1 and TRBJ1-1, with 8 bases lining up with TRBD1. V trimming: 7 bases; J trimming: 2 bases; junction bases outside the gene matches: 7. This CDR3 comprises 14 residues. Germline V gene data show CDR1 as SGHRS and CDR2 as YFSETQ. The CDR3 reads CASLPGGSNTEAFF. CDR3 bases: TGCGCCAGCCTACCAGGGGGCTCCAACACTGAAGCTTTCTTT.

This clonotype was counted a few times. Written as DNA, the CDR3 is TGCGCCAGCATGGCGCCGGGCTCCTACGAGCAGTACTTC. It translates to CASMAPGSYEQYF. This chain links TRBV5-1 with TRBJ2-7; D gene unclear. The CDR3 spans 13 residues. The germline CDR1 and CDR2 sequences are SGHRS and YFSETQ. Trimming removed 6 bases from V and 0 bases from J, with 10 bases in between.

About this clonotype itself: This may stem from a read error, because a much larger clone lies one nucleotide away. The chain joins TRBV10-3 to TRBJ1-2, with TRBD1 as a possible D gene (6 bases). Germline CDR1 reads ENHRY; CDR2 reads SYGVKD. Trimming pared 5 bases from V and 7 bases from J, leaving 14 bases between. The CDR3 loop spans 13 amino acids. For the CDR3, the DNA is TGTGCCATCAGTCCAGGGGAAGGTTTTGGCTACACCTTC. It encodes CAISPGEGFGYTF.

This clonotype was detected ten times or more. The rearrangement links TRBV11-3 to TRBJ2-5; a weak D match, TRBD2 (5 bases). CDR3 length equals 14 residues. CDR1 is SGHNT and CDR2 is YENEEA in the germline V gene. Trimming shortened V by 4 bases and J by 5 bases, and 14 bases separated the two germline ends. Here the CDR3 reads CASSSSPLGETQYF. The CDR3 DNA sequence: TGTGCCAGCAGCTCTAGCCCCCTAGGGGAGACCCAGTACTTC.

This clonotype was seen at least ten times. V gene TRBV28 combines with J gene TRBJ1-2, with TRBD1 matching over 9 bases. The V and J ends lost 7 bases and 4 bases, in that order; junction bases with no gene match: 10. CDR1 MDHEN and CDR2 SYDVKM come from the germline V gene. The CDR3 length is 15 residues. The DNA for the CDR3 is TGTGCCAGCACCAACCCTGGGACAGGGCTCTATGGCTACACCTTC. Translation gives CASTNPGTGLYGYTF.

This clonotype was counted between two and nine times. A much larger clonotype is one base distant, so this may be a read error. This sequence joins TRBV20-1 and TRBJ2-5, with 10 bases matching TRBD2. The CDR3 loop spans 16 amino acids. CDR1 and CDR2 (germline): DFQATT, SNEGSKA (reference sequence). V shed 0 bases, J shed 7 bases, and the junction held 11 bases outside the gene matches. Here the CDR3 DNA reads TGCAGTGCTAGAGATGGACTAGCGGTTGGGAGTGGGACCCAGTACTTC. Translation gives CSARDGLAVGSGTQYF.

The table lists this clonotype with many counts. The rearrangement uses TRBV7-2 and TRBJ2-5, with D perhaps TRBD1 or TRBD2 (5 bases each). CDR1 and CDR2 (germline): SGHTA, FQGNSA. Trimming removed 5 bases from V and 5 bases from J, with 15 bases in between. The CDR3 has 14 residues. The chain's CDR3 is CASSVDPWGETQYF. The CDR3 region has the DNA TGTGCCAGCAGCGTTGACCCCTGGGGGGAGACCCAGTACTTC.

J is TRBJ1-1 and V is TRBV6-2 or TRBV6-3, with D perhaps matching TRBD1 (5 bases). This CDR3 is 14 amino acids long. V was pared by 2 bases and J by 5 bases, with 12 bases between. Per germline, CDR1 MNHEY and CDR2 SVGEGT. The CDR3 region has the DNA TGTGCCAGCAGTTACCTCTGGGGGTCGACTGAAGCTTTCTTT. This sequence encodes CASSYLWGSTEAFF.

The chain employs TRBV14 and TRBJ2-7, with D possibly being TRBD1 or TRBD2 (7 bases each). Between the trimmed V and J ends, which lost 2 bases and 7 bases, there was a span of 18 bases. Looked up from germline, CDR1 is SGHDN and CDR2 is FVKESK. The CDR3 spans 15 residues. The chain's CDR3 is CASSQNREGAEEQYF. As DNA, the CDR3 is TGTGCCAGCAGCCAAAATAGGGAGGGGGCGGAAGAGCAGTACTTC.

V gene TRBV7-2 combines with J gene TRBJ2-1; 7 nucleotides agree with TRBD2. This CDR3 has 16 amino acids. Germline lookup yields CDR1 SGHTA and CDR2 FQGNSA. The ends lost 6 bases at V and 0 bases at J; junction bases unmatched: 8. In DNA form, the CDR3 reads TGTGCCAGCAGAATCCAAGCGGGGAACTCCTACAATGAGCAGTTCTTC. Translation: CASRIQAGNSYNEQFF. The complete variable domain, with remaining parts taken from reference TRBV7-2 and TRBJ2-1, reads GAGVSQSPSNKVTEKGKDVELRCDPISGHTALYWYRQSLGQGLEFLIYFQGNSAPDKSGLPSDRFSAERTGGSVSTLTIQRTQQEDSAVYLCASRIQAGNSYNEQFFGPGTRLTVL.

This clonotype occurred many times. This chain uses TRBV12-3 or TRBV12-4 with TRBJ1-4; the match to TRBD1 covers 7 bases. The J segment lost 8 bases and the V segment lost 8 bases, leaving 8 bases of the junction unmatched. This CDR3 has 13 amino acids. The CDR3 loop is CASGLGGGEKLFF. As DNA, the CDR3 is TGTGCCAGCGGCCTGGGAGGGGGCGAAAAACTGTTTTTT.

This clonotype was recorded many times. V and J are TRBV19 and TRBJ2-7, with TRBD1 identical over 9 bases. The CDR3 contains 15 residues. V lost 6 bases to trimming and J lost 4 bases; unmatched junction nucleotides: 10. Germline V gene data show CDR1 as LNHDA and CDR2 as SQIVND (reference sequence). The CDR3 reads CASSGLGQGEYEQYF. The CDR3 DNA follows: TGTGCCAGTAGCGGGTTGGGACAGGGAGAATACGAGCAGTACTTC.

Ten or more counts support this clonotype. CDR3 DNA: TGTGCCAGCAGCTTAGAAACGGTGGGCGAGCAGTACTTC. Its translation is CASSLETVGEQYF. V usage is TRBV7-9 and J usage is TRBJ2-7; D not certain. V gave up 1 base and J gave up 6 bases, with 10 bases separating them. The CDR3 totals 13 residues. Per the germline V gene, CDR1 is SEHNR and CDR2 is FQNEAQ (reference sequence).

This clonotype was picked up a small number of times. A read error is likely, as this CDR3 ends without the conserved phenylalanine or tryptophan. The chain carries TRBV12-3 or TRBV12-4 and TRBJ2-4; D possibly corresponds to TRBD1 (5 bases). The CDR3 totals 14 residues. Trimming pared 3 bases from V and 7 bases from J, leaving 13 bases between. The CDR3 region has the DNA TGTGCCAGCAGTTTGAGGCAGGGAATCAACATTCAGTACCTC. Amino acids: CASSLRQGINIQYL.

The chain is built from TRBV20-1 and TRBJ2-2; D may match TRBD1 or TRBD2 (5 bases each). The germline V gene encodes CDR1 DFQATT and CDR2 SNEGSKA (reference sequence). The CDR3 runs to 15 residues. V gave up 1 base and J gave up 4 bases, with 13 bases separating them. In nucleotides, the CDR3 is TGCAGTGCTAGAGTTGTGGGGGAGAGCACCGGGGAGCTGTTTTTT. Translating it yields CSARVVGESTGELFF.

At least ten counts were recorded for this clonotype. Here the CDR3 reads CASRAELPRNTEAFF. CDR3 DNA sequence: TGTGCCAGCAGGGCAGAGCTTCCAAGGAACACTGAAGCTTTCTTT. The chain couples TRBV12-3 or TRBV12-4 to TRBJ1-1; D not resolved. V lost 6 bases, J lost 1 base, and 15 bases lay in between. The CDR3 is 15 amino acids.

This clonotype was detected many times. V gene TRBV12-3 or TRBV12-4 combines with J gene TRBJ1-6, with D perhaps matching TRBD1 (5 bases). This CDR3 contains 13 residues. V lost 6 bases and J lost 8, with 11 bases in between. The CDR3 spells CASRGTVDSPLHF. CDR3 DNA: TGTGCCAGCAGGGGGACGGTTGATTCACCCCTCCACTTT.